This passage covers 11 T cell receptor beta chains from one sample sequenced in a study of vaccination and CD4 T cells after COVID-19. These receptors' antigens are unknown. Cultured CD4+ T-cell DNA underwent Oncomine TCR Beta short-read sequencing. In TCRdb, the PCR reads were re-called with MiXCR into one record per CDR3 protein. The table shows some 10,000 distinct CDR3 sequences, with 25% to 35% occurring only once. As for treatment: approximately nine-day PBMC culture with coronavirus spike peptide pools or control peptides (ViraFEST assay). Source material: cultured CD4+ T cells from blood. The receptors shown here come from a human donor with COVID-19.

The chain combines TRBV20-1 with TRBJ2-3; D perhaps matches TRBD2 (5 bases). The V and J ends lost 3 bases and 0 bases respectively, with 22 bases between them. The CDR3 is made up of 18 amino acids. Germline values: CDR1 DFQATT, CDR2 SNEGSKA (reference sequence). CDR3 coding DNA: TGCAGTGCTAGGGCTATTCCCCTCAGCGGACCAAGCACAGATACGCAGTATTTT. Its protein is CSARAIPLSGPSTDTQYF.

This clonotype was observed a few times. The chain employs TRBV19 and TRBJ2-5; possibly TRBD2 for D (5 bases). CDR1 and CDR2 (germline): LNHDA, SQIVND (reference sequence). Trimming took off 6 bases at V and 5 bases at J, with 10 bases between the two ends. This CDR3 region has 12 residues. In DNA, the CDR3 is TGTGCCAGTAGGTCGGGGTCTGAGACCCAGTACTTC. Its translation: CASRSGSETQYF.

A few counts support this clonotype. Here the CDR3 reads CASSLALAGDEQFF. The CDR3 nucleotides are TGTGCCAGCAGCTTGGCCCTAGCGGGGGATGAGCAGTTCTTC. V usage is TRBV7-2 and J usage is TRBJ2-1, with 10 bases matching TRBD2. Trimming took 3 bases from V and 8 from J; bases not matched to a gene: 4. The CDR3 has 14 residues. Germline CDR1 is SGHTA and CDR2 is FQGNSA. The variable domain in full, with the rest retrieved from reference TRBV7-2 and TRBJ2-1, is GAGVSQSPSNKVTEKGKDVELRCDPISGHTALYWYRQSLGQGLEFLIYFQGNSAPDKSGLPSDRFSAERTGGSVSTLTIQRTQQEDSAVYLCASSLALAGDEQFFGPGTRLTVL.

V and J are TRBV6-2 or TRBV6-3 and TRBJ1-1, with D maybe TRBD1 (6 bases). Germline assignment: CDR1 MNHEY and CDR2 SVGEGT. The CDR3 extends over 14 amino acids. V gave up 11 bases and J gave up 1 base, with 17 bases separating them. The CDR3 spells CAVTRDNANTEAFF. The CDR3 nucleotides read TGTGCCGTAACAAGGGACAACGCGAACACTGAAGCTTTCTTT.

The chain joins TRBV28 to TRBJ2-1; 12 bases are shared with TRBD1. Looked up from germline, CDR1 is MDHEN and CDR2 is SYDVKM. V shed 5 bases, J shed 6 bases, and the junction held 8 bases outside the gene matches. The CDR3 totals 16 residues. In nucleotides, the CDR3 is TGTGCCAGCAGTCCCGCCGGGACAGGGGGCTTCAATGAGCAGTTCTTC. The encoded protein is CASSPAGTGGFNEQFF. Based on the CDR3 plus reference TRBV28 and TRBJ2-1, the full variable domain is DVKVTQSSRYLVKRTGEKVFLECVQDMDHENMFWYRQDPGLGLRLIYFSYDVKMKEKGDIPEGYSVSREKKERFSLILESASTNQTSMYLCASSPAGTGGFNEQFFGPGTRLTVL.

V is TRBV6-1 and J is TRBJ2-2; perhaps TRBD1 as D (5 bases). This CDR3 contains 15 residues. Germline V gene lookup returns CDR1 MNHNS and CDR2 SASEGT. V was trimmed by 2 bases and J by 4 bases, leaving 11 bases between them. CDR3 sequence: CASSEFSGFTGELFF. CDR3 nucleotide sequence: TGTGCCAGCAGTGAATTCTCAGGGTTCACCGGGGAGCTGTTTTTT.

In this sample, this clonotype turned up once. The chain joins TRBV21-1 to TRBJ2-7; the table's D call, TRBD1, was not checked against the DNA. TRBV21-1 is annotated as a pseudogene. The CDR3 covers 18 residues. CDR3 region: CASSNRLSGRGGFYEQHF. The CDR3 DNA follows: TGTGCCAGCAGCAATCGTTTATCGGGGCGGGGGGGTTTTTACGAGCAGCACTTC.

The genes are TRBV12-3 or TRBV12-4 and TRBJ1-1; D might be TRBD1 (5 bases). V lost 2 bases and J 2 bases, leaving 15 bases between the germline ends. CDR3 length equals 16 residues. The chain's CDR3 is CASSLYPGPTNTEAFF. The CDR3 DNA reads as TGTGCCAGCAGTTTATATCCGGGACCGACTAACACTGAAGCTTTCTTT.

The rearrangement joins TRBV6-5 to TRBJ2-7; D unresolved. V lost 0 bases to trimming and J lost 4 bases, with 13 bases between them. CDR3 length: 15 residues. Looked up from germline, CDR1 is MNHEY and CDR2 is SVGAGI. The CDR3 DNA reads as TGTGCCAGCAGTTACTCGAACCAAGGCGGATACGAGCAGTACTTC. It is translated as CASSYSNQGGYEQYF.

CDR3 loop: CASSQSSLSGGAADTQYF. In nucleotides, the CDR3 is TGCGCCAGCAGCCAGTCCTCTCTTAGTGGGGGGGCCGCAGATACGCAGTATTTT. V and J are TRBV4-3 and TRBJ2-3; a weak D match, TRBD2 (7 bases). Germline-derived CDR1 and CDR2 are LGHNA and YSLEER. This CDR3 contains 18 residues. V was cut by 3 bases and J by 4 bases, with 23 bases left in between.

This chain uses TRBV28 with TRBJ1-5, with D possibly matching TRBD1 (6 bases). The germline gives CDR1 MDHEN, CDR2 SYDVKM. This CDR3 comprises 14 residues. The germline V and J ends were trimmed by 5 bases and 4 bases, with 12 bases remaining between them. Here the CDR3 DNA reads TGTGCCAGCAGTCTGGGGGCGGGGAATCAGCCCCAGCATTTT. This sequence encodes CASSLGAGNQPQHF.